At least ten counts were recorded for the clone carrying this T cell receptor (beta chain). The sample belongs to a study of T-cell reconstitution after alpha-beta-depleted transplantation in children. This sample's TCRbeta library carried unique molecular identifier barcodes. Each CDR3 protein is one row after TCRdb ran MiXCR on the PCR reads. The sample lists 670,000 or so distinct CDR3 sequences; over 10% were seen once. The TCR sequence derives from a girl under 10 years old with congenital amegakaryocytic thrombocytopenia, due to receive a stem cell transplant. This sample comprised PBMCs, obtained before TCRalphabeta/CD19-depleted stem cell transplant.

The CDR3 sequence is CSAREPLAGVSTGELFF. The DNA for the CDR3 is TGCAGTGCTAGAGAACCCCTAGCGGGAGTTTCGACCGGGGAGCTGTTTTTT. This chain links TRBV20-1 with TRBJ2-2, with TRBD2 identical over 10 bases. The V gene end was trimmed by 0 bases and the J gene end by 5 bases; junction bases not matched to a gene: 9. The CDR3 covers 17 residues. Looked up from germline, CDR1 is DFQATT and CDR2 is SNEGSKA (reference sequence).